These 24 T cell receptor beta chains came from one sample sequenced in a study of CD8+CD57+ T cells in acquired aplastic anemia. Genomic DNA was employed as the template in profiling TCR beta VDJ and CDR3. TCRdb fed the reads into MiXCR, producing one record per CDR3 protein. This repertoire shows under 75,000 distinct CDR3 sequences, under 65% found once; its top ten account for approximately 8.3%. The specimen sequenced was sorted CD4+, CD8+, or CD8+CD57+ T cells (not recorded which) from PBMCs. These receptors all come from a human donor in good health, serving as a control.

For the CDR3, the DNA is TGCAGCGTTGAAGATCCGTCGGGGGGGCTGAACACTGAAGCTTTCTTT. Its translation: CSVEDPSGGLNTEAFF. This chain connects TRBV29-1 to TRBJ1-1; maybe TRBD1 (6 bases). V was cut by 0 bases and J by 0 bases, with 14 bases left in between. Germline values: CDR1 SQVTM, CDR2 ANQGSEA. The CDR3 runs to 16 residues. Complete variable domain (other parts from reference TRBV29-1 and TRBJ1-1): SAVISQKPSRDICQRGTSLTIQCQVDSQVTMMFWYRQQPGQSLTLIATANQGSEATYESGFVIDKFPISRPNLTFSTLTVSNMSPEDSSIYLCSVEDPSGGLNTEAFFGQGTRLTVV.

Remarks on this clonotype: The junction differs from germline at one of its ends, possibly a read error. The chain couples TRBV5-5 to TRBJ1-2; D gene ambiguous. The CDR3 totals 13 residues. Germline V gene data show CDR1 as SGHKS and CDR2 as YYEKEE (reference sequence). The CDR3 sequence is CASSYTPDGGYTF. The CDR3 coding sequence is TGCGCCAGCAGCTATACACCGGATGGAGGCTACACCTTC.

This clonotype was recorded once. The CDR3 DNA sequence: TGTGCCAGTAGTATAACAGGGGCAGAGAACTATGGCTACACCTTC. Protein: CASSITGAENYGYTF. The chain employs TRBV19 and TRBJ1-2; TRBD1 aligns across 7 bases. CDR1 is LNHDA and CDR2 is SQIVND in the germline V gene (reference sequence). V dropped 2 bases and J dropped 2; count of bases not matched to a gene: 5. The CDR3 is 15 amino acids.

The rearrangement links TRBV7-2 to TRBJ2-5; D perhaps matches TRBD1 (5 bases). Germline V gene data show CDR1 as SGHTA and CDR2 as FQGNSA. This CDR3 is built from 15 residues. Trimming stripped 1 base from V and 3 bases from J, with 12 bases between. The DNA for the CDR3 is TGTGCCAGCAGCTTAGAAGGGGCAGCAGAAGAGACCCAGTACTTC. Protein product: CASSLEGAAEETQYF.

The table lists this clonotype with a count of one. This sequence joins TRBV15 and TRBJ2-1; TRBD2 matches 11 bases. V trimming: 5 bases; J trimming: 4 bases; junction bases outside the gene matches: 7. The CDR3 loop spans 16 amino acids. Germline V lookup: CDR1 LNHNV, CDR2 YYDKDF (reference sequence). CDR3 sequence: CATSHGGLAVYNEQFF. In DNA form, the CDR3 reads TGTGCCACCAGCCACGGGGGACTAGCGGTATACAATGAGCAGTTCTTC.

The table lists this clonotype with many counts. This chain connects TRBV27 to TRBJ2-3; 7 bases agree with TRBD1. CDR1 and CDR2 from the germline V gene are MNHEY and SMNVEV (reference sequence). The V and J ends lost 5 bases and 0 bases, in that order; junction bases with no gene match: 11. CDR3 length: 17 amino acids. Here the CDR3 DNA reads TGTGCCAGCAGTCCGCTCGGGACAGATAGTAGCACAGATACGCAGTATTTT. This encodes CASSPLGTDSSTDTQYF.

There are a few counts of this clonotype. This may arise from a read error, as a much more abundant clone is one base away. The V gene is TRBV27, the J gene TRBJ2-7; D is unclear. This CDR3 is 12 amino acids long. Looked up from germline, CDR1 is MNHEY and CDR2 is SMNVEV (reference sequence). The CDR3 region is CASRHYGYGQYF. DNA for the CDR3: TGTGCCAGCAGACACTACGGCTACGGGCAGTACTTC.

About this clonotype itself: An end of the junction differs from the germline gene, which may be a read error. The CDR3 sequence: CAISTDGTGHGYTF. In DNA, the CDR3 is TGTGCCATCAGCACAGATGGGACAGGGCATGGCTATACCTTC. This chain uses TRBV10-3 with TRBJ1-2; TRBD1 agrees at 9 bases. The CDR3 is 14 residues long. Germline V gene data show CDR1 as ENHRY and CDR2 as SYGVKD.

CDR3: CSAREGAVNEKLFF. CDR3 nucleotides: TGCAGTGCTAGAGAAGGGGCGGTTAACGAAAAACTGTTTTTT. The gene calls are TRBV20-1 and TRBJ1-4; D might be TRBD1 (5 bases). Per germline, CDR1 DFQATT and CDR2 SNEGSKA (reference sequence). CDR3 length equals 14 residues. Trimming left V 0 bases short and J 8 bases short, with 13 bases between.

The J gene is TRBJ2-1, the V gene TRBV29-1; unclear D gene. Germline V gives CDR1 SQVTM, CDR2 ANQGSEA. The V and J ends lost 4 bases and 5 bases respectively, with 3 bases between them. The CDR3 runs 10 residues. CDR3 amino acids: CSVVNNEQFF. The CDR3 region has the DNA TGCAGCGTTGTTAACAATGAGCAGTTCTTC.

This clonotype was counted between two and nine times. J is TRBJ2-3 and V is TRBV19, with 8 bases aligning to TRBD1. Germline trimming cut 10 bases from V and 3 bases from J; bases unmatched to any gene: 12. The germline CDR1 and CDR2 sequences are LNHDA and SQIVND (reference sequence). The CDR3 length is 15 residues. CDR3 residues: CATQGAGRSTDTQYF. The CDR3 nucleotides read TGTGCCACCCAGGGGGCGGGGAGGAGTACAGATACGCAGTATTTT.

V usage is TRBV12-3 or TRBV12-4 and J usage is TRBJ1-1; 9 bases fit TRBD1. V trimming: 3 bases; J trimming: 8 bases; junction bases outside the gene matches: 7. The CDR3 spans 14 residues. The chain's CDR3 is CASSLFAGTGEAFF. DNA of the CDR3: TGTGCCAGCAGTTTGTTCGCCGGGACAGGGGAAGCTTTCTTT.

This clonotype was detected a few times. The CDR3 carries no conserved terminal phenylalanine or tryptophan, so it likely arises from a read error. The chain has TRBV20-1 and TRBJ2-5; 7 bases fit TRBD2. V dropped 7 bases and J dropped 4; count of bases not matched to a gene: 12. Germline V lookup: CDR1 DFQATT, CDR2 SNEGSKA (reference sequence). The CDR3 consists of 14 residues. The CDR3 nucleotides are TGCAGTGTAAAAGGCGGGGGATTCCCAGAGACCCAGTACCTC. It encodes CSVKGGGFPETQYL.

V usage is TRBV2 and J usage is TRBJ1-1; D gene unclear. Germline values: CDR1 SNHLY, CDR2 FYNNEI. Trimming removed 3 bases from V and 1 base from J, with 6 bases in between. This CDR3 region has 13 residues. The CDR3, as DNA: TGTGCCAGCAGTGAGGAAACGAACACTGAAGCTTTCTTT. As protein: CASSEETNTEAFF.

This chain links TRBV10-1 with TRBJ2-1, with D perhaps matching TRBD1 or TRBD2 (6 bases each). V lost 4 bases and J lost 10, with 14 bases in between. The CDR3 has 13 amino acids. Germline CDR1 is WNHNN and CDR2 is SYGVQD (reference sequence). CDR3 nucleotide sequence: TGCGCCAGCAGTGGGCCGGGGGCGCTCGAGCAGTTCTTC. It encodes CASSGPGALEQFF.

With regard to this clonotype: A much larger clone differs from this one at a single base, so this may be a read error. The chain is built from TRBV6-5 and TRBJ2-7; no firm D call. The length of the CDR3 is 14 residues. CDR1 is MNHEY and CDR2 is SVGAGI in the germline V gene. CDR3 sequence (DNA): TGTACCAGCAGTTTAGTAGCATCTACCTACGAGCAGTACTTC. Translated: CTSSLVASTYEQYF.

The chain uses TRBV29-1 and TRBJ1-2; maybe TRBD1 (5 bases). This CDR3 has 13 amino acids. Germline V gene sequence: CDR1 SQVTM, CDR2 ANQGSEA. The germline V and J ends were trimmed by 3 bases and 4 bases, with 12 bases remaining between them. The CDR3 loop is CSVESQGTYGYTF. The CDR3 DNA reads TGCAGCGTTGAGAGTCAGGGAACCTATGGCTACACCTTC.

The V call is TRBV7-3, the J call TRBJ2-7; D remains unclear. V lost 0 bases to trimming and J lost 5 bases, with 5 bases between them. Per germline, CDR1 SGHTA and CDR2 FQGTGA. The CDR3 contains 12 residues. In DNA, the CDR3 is TGTGCCAGCAGCTTAACAGGCCACGAGCAGTACTTC. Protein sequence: CASSLTGHEQYF.

Written as DNA, the CDR3 is TGCGCCAGCAGTCCACCACTAGCGGGAGGTTCCTACAATGAGCAGTTCTTC. This sequence encodes CASSPPLAGGSYNEQFF. J is TRBJ2-1 and V is TRBV10-2, with 12 positions matching TRBD2. V gave up 5 bases and J gave up 1 base; unmatched junction bases: 6. Germline V gene data show CDR1 as WSHSY and CDR2 as SAAADI. The CDR3 is 17 residues long.

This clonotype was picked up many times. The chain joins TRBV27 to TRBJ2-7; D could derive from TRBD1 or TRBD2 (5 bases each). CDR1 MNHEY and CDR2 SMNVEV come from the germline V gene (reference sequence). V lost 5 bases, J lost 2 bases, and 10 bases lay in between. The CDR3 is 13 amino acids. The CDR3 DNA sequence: TGTGCCAGCAGTGATTCGGGGCCCTACGAGCAGTACTTC. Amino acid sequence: CASSDSGPYEQYF.

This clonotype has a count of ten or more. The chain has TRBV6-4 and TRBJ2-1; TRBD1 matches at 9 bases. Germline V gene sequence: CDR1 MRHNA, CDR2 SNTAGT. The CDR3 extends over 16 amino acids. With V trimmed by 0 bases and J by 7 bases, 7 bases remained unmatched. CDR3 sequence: CASSDSSDRGANEQFF. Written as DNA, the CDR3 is TGTGCCAGCAGTGACTCGAGTGACAGGGGGGCTAATGAGCAGTTCTTC.

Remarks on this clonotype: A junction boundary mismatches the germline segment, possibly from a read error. The DNA for the CDR3 is TGTGCCAGCAGTTCTACAGGGGGCACTGAAGCTTTCTTT. Protein product: CASSSTGGTEAFF. V gene TRBV10-3 combines with J gene TRBJ1-1; TRBD1 agrees at 8 bases. The length of the CDR3 is 13 residues. Germline V lookup: CDR1 ENHRY, CDR2 SYGVKD.

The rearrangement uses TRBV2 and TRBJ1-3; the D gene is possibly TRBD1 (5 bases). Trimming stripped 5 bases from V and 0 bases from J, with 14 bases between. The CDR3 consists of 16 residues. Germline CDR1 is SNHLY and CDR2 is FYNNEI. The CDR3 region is CASSQNSGYSGNTIYF. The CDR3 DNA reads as TGTGCCAGCAGTCAAAACTCAGGGTACTCTGGAAACACCATATATTTT.

In nucleotides, the CDR3 is TGTGCCAGTAGTATTCCGGGACAGACTGAAGCTTTCTTT. Translated: CASSIPGQTEAFF. This chain uses TRBV19 with TRBJ1-1, with 7 bases matching TRBD1. The CDR3 is made up of 13 amino acids. J lost 5 bases, V lost 3 bases, and 3 bases had no gene match. Germline V CDR1 and CDR2: LNHDA, SQIVND (reference sequence).